This is a list of T cell receptor beta chains from one sample in a study of blood T cell repertoires in COVID-19. The method was immunoSEQ multiplex PCR; TCRdb's version includes in-frame clones alone and lacks a portion of them. This table has 200,000 to 300,000 clones, 84% appearing once. Sequencing was done on a sample of peripheral blood. These receptors were collected from a man aged 60 to 75 with acute or convalescent COVID-19. Both conserved end residues are part of each CDR3. A D gene is named only where the DNA matches it firmly. Only some rows state a clone size, as once, few, many or a class for expanded clones.

cdr3_length	v_call	j_call	d_call	clone_size	cdr3_nt	cdr3_aa
14	TRBV6-5	TRBJ1-2	TRBD1	-	TGTGCCAGCAGTTCCGGACAGGGGACCTATGGCTACACCTTC	CASSSGQGTYGYTF
13	TRBV19	TRBJ2-7	TRBD1	-	TGTGCCAGCAGGGGGCTAGACTCCTACGAGCAGTACTTC	CASRGLDSYEQYF
16	TRBV7-9	TRBJ2-1	TRBD2	-	TGTGCCACCACACGGCTTAGTGGGACTAGTACCAATGAGCAGTTCTTC	CATTRLSGTSTNEQFF
15	TRBV28	TRBJ2-2	-	-	TGTGCCAGCAGTTTACAGGGGCTGAACACCGGGGAGCTGTTTTTT	CASSLQGLNTGELFF
10	TRBV20-1	TRBJ2-1	-	-	TGCAGTGCTACCGTTAATGAGCAGTTCTTC	CSATVNEQFF
15	TRBV20-1	TRBJ2-4	-	-	TGCAGTGCTAGTCCGGGACATCCAAGGACGAACATTCAGTACTTC	CSASPGHPRTNIQYF
16	TRBV4-2	TRBJ2-1	TRBD2	-	TGTGCCAGCAGCTCCCTACGGCTAGCGGGAGTTGATGAGCAGTTCTTC	CASSSLRLAGVDEQFF
16	TRBV5-1	TRBJ2-1	TRBD2	once	TGCGCCAGCAGCCCCGGGACTAGCGGGGGGTACAATGAGCAGTTCTTC	CASSPGTSGGYNEQFF
15	TRBV4-3	TRBJ1-1	-	-	TGCGCCAGCAGCACCCGGTCCTTAATGAACACTGAAGCTTTCTTT	CASSTRSLMNTEAFF
14	TRBV7-9	TRBJ2-5	-	few	TGTGCCAGCAGCTCTAGGCAGGGTTGGGAGACCCAGTACTTC	CASSSRQGWETQYF
15	TRBV9	TRBJ1-1	-	-	TGTGCCAGCAGCCGGGCCGACAGATTGAACACTGAAGCTTTCTTT	CASSRADRLNTEAFF
15	TRBV6-5	TRBJ1-5	TRBD1	-	TGTGCCAGCAGTAGGGGACAGGGCCTGGATCAGCCCCAGCATTTT	CASSRGQGLDQPQHF
14	TRBV28	TRBJ2-7	TRBD1	-	TGTGCCAGCAGTCAGGACAGGGGGGAGGGCGAGCAGTACTTC	CASSQDRGEGEQYF
15	TRBV23-1	TRBJ1-1	-	-	TGCGCCAGCAGTCATCGAGGCCCGAGGAGCACTGAAGCTTTCTTT	CASSHRGPRSTEAFF
14	TRBV6-2/TRBV6-3	TRBJ1-5	-	-	TGTGCCAGCAGTTACTCAGAGGAGAATCAGCCCCAGCATTTT	CASSYSEENQPQHF
20	TRBV9	TRBJ2-2	TRBD2	-	TGTGCCAGCAGCGCCCCCCCGGGAGTAGCGGGAGCGGGGGGGACCGGGGAGCTGTTTTTT	CASSAPPGVAGAGGTGELFF
16	TRBV7-6	TRBJ2-2	-	-	TGTGCCAGCAGCTCCCGGGGGGCGGGAAACACCGGGGAGCTGTTTTTT	CASSSRGAGNTGELFF
17	TRBV4-1	TRBJ1-5	-	-	TGCGCCAGCAGCCACCCCCGGGAAATTTATAGCAATCAGCCCCAGCATTTT	CASSHPREIYSNQPQHF
16	TRBV5-1	TRBJ1-1	-	-	TGCGCCAGCAGCTTGGGCACAGTCGGGGGAAGGACTGAAGCTTTCTTT	CASSLGTVGGRTEAFF
13	TRBV12-3/TRBV12-4	TRBJ2-5	TRBD1	few	TGTGCCAGCAGCCGGGACAGACAAGAGACCCAGTACTTC	CASSRDRQETQYF
12	TRBV19	TRBJ2-7	-	-	TGTGCCAGTAGTATAGAAGGGGAAGAGCAGTACTTC	CASSIEGEEQYF
13	TRBV19	TRBJ1-2	-	-	TGTGCCAGTTTTGACAGGAGTAGCTATGGCTACACCTTC	CASFDRSSYGYTF
16	TRBV27	TRBJ1-1	TRBD1	-	TGTGCCAGCAGTTTAACCGGGACAGGAACGAACACTGAAGCTTTCTTT	CASSLTGTGTNTEAFF
13	TRBV7-9	TRBJ2-7	-	-	TGTGCCAGCAGCCGGATCCCCCGGGGCGAGCAGTACTTC	CASSRIPRGEQYF